This entry lists 29 T cell receptor beta chains sequenced from one sample in a study of blood T cell repertoires in COVID-19. Clones were sequenced by immunoSEQ multiplex PCR, and TCRdb holds only the in-frame ones, with some missing. Of about 40,000 clones in the sample, about nine tenths are singletons; the top ten hold approximately 6%. Sequenced: peripheral blood. Receptors originate from a woman over 75 with acute or convalescent COVID-19.

The genes are TRBV9 and TRBJ2-1; TRBD2 might be the D (6 bases). There are 15 residues in the CDR3. Between the trimmed V and J ends, which lost 0 bases and 3 bases, there was a span of 10 bases. The V gene's germline CDR1 is SGDLS and CDR2 YYNGEE. The CDR3: CASSVGGVLYNEQFF. The CDR3 coding sequence is TGTGCCAGCAGCGTAGGGGGGGTCCTCTACAATGAGCAGTTCTTC.

This chain connects TRBV7-8 to TRBJ1-3; D unresolved. In germline, CDR1 is SGHVS, CDR2 FQNEAQ. The CDR3 sequence is 15 residues long. Trimming removed 1 base from V and 4 bases from J, with 11 bases in between. CDR3 nucleotide sequence: TGTGCCAGCAGCTTAGGTAGCTATCCCGGAAACACCATATATTTT. This codes for CASSLGSYPGNTIYF.

The chain carries TRBV2 and TRBJ2-7; 9 bases match TRBD1. V lost 5 bases to trimming and J lost 5 bases; unmatched junction nucleotides: 7. The CDR3 length is 14 residues. Germline values: CDR1 SNHLY, CDR2 FYNNEI. The CDR3 reads CASSTGQGFDEQYF. The CDR3 region has the DNA TGTGCCAGCAGTACCGGACAGGGGTTCGACGAGCAGTACTTC.

This clone was counted once. The chain carries TRBV18 and TRBJ1-3, with 9 nucleotides matching TRBD1. The CDR3 runs to 16 residues. V trimming: 5 bases; J trimming: 2 bases; junction bases outside the gene matches: 7. Germline V gene sequence: CDR1 KGHSH, CDR2 LQKENI. In DNA form, the CDR3 reads TGTGCCAGCTCAGAGATACAGGGGGCGGCTGGAAACACCATATATTTT. Amino acids: CASSEIQGAAGNTIYF.

The genes are TRBV9 and TRBJ2-5, with 13 bases lining up with TRBD2. This CDR3 contains 16 residues. Per the germline V gene, CDR1 is SGDLS and CDR2 is YYNGEE. V lost 3 bases and J lost 5; bases outside the gene matches: 7. The CDR3 DNA follows: TGTGCCAGCAGCGGTGGACTAGCGGGGGTCTGGGAGACCCAGTACTTC. It translates to CASSGGLAGVWETQYF.

J is TRBJ2-5 and V is TRBV7-9, with TRBD1 matching 8 bases. Germline CDR1 is SEHNR and CDR2 is FQNEAQ (reference sequence). Unmatched junction bases numbered 2, after V lost 1 base and J lost 1 base. The CDR3 is 15 amino acids. The CDR3 sequence is CASSLGTGTQETQYF. DNA of the CDR3: TGTGCCAGCAGCTTAGGGACAGGGACCCAAGAGACCCAGTACTTC.

The chain couples TRBV24-1 to TRBJ2-3; TRBD2 aligns across 8 bases. The V gene end was trimmed by 7 bases and the J gene end by 2 bases; junction bases not matched to a gene: 7. CDR1 is KGHDR and CDR2 is SFDVKD in the germline V gene. The CDR3 is 15 amino acids. CDR3 DNA sequence: TGTGCCACCAGCAGCGGGGGCTTCGACACAGATACGCAGTATTTT. Its translation: CATSSGGFDTDTQYF.

This chain links TRBV28 with TRBJ2-3; TRBD2 agrees at 12 bases. CDR1 is MDHEN and CDR2 is SYDVKM in the germline V gene. Trimming removed 7 bases from V and 4 bases from J; junction bases left unmatched: 9. The CDR3 length is 16 residues. CDR3 residues: CASTNTLAGGADTQYF. Here the CDR3 DNA reads TGTGCCAGCACCAACACCCTAGCGGGGGGGGCAGATACGCAGTATTTT.

The V call is TRBV6-5, the J call TRBJ1-2; possibly TRBD1 for D (6 bases). V was shortened by 5 bases and J by 14 bases, with 21 bases between the two germline ends. The CDR3 contains 13 residues. CDR1 is MNHEY and CDR2 is SVGAGI in the germline V gene. CDR3 DNA sequence: TGTGCCAGCAGTCCCCAGGGGCAGGGCACCCATACCTTC. Residues: CASSPQGQGTHTF.

The gene calls are TRBV6-1 and TRBJ2-1, with 7 nucleotides matching TRBD2. This CDR3 has 15 residues. With 3 bases clipped from V and 2 bases from J, the junction kept 4 bases outside the gene matches. CDR1 is MNHNS, CDR2 SASEGT, per germline. In nucleotides, the CDR3 is TGTGCCAGCAGTGACCGGGGGGTGACCTACAATGAGCAGTTCTTC. Amino acids: CASSDRGVTYNEQFF.

J is TRBJ2-1 and V is TRBV6-6; 7 positions match TRBD1. The CDR3 is 15 residues long. CDR1 is MNHNY and CDR2 is SVGAGI in the germline V gene (reference sequence). V was pared by 8 bases and J by 2 bases, with 9 bases of the junction left unmatched. The DNA of the CDR3 is TGTGCCAGCGGGAGAGGGGGCAGCCCCTACAATGAGCAGTTCTTC. It specifies CASGRGGSPYNEQFF.

The chain uses TRBV30 and TRBJ2-4; 9 positions match TRBD1. With V trimmed by 2 bases and J by 9 bases, 11 bases remained unmatched. The CDR3 runs to 15 residues. The germline gives CDR1 GTSNPN, CDR2 SVGIG (reference sequence). The CDR3 DNA sequence: TGTGCCTGGAGTCTAACAGGGGGCACGACGACCATTCAGTACTTC. It is translated as CAWSLTGGTTTIQYF.

The chain couples TRBV7-3 to TRBJ2-3; the D gene is possibly TRBD2 (5 bases). Germline V gene data show CDR1 as SGHTA and CDR2 as FQGTGA. This CDR3 has 15 residues. V lost 3 bases and J lost 2, with 12 bases in between. As DNA, the CDR3 is TGTGCCAGCAGCTTCGGCCGGGGAAACACAGATACGCAGTATTTT. It translates to CASSFGRGNTDTQYF.

For the CDR3, the DNA is TGTGCCACCAGCGGGCCCGGACAGGGGGCAACTGAAGCTTTCTTT. Encoded protein: CATSGPGQGATEAFF. This sequence joins TRBV15 and TRBJ1-1; 11 bases map to TRBD1. The CDR3 covers 15 residues. V trimming: 5 bases; J trimming: 5 bases; junction bases outside the gene matches: 7. Germline V gene sequence: CDR1 LNHNV, CDR2 YYDKDF (reference sequence).

The chain joins TRBV18 to TRBJ2-7; TRBD1 matches 8 bases. The CDR3 is 15 residues long. CDR1 KGHSH and CDR2 LQKENI come from the germline V gene. V trimming: 3 bases; J trimming: 5 bases; junction bases outside the gene matches: 9. The DNA of the CDR3 is TGTGCCAGCTCACCGAATCAGGGGGCTCTCGACGAGCAGTACTTC. Its translation is CASSPNQGALDEQYF.

The chain is built from TRBV5-1 and TRBJ1-2, with 8 bases fitting TRBD1. The CDR3 is 14 residues long. V lost 7 bases, J lost 1 base, and 6 bases stayed unmatched. Germline V gene lookup returns CDR1 SGHRS and CDR2 YFSETQ. CDR3 region: CASQRDRSNYGYTF. The CDR3 DNA sequence: TGCGCCAGCCAGCGGGACAGGAGTAACTATGGCTACACCTTC.

CDR3 amino acids: CASTGQSTGELFF. The DNA of the CDR3 is TGTGCCAGCACCGGACAGTCCACCGGGGAGCTGTTTTTT. V and J are TRBV28 and TRBJ2-2, with D possibly matching TRBD1 (6 bases). The CDR3 has 13 residues. Germline lookup yields CDR1 MDHEN and CDR2 SYDVKM. V lost 7 bases and J 4 bases, leaving 10 bases between the germline ends.

The V and J genes are TRBV3-1 (or the pseudogene TRBV3-2) and TRBJ2-4; D not resolved. CDR1 is LGHDT, CDR2 YNNKEL, per germline (reference sequence). The CDR3 runs to 15 residues. V was trimmed by 0 bases and J by 0 bases, leaving 6 bases between them. The CDR3 DNA sequence: TGTGCCAGCAGCCAAGATTTCATAGCCAAAAACATTCAGTACTTC. Translating gives CASSQDFIAKNIQYF.

CDR3: CAIRSGGNTGELFF. CDR3 in DNA: TGTGCCATCAGGAGCGGGGGGAACACCGGGGAGCTGTTTTTT. The rearrangement joins TRBV10-3 to TRBJ2-2, with TRBD2 matching over 8 bases. This CDR3 is built from 14 residues. The V and J ends lost 6 bases and 1 base, in that order; junction bases with no gene match: 1. Germline V CDR1 and CDR2: ENHRY, SYGVKD.

This chain uses TRBV6-1 with TRBJ1-6; D gene unclear. Germline V gene data show CDR1 as MNHNS and CDR2 as SASEGT. Trimming took off 4 bases at V and 0 bases at J, with 13 bases between the two ends. The CDR3 covers 17 residues. The CDR3 region is CASSASRASSYNSPLHF. CDR3 DNA sequence: TGTGCCAGCAGTGCTTCGAGGGCCTCCTCCTATAATTCACCCCTCCACTTT.

V is TRBV5-5 and J is TRBJ2-5; D might be TRBD1 (6 bases). CDR3 length: 16 residues. From germline, CDR1 is SGHKS and CDR2 YYEKEE (reference sequence). Trimming shortened V by 0 bases and J by 1 base, and 13 bases separated the two germline ends. This CDR3 is CASSLAVGTLQETQYF. The CDR3 region has the DNA TGTGCCAGCAGCTTGGCCGTCGGGACACTCCAAGAGACCCAGTACTTC.

The rearrangement joins TRBV7-3 to TRBJ2-1; a weak D match, TRBD2 (7 bases). The V end lost 6 bases, the J end lost 5 bases, and 11 bases lay between the germline ends. CDR3 length: 13 residues. From germline, CDR1 is SGHTA and CDR2 FQGTGA. CDR3 protein: CASRGGPDNEQFF. CDR3 in DNA: TGTGCCAGCAGGGGGGGGCCTGACAATGAGCAGTTCTTC.

The V call is TRBV5-1, the J call TRBJ2-5, with 15 bases lining up with TRBD2. The CDR3 covers 18 residues. With V trimmed by 1 base and J by 4 bases, 8 bases remained unmatched. Germline V CDR1 and CDR2: SGHRS, YFSETQ. Written as DNA, the CDR3 is TGCGCCAGCAGCTTGACCCGGACTAGCGGGGGGGAGGGAGAGACCCAGTACTTC. Its protein product is CASSLTRTSGGEGETQYF.

The V gene is TRBV7-2, the J gene TRBJ2-7; tentative D call: TRBD2 (6 bases). V was trimmed by 3 bases and J by 3 bases, leaving 9 bases between them. The CDR3 length is 13 residues. Germline CDR1 SGHTA, CDR2 FQGNSA. The CDR3: CASSFKGLYEQYF. In DNA form, the CDR3 reads TGTGCCAGCAGCTTCAAGGGACTCTACGAGCAGTACTTC.

V and J are TRBV5-1 and TRBJ1-3, with D maybe TRBD1 (6 bases). Trimming pared 3 bases from V and 1 base from J, leaving 8 bases between. Germline lookup yields CDR1 SGHRS and CDR2 YFSETQ. This CDR3 comprises 14 residues. The CDR3 DNA sequence: TGCGCCAGCAGCTCAGGACAGTCTGGAAACACCATATATTTT. It specifies CASSSGQSGNTIYF.

The chain combines TRBV4-1 with TRBJ1-1; 7 positions match TRBD1. The CDR3 runs to 13 residues. V gave up 5 bases and J gave up 7 bases; unmatched junction bases: 7. The V gene's germline CDR1 is MGHRA and CDR2 YSYEKL. CDR3 sequence reads: CASSVYRGNEAFF. The CDR3 nucleotides are TGCGCCAGCAGCGTTTACAGGGGAAATGAAGCTTTCTTT.

The rearrangement joins TRBV20-1 to TRBJ1-3; 10 bases align to TRBD1. Germline V gene data show CDR1 as DFQATT and CDR2 as SNEGSKA (reference sequence). This CDR3 has 15 residues. Trimming at V came to 3 bases and at J to 3 bases, leaving 5 bases not matched to a gene. CDR3 protein: CSASRGQGVGNTIYF. The DNA of the CDR3 is TGCAGTGCTAGTCGTGGACAGGGGGTTGGAAACACCATATATTTT.

V usage is TRBV19 and J usage is TRBJ2-7, with TRBD2 identical over 8 bases. Germline V CDR1 and CDR2: LNHDA, SQIVND (reference sequence). The CDR3 has 16 amino acids. Unmatched junction bases numbered 12, after V lost 6 bases and J lost 2 bases. CDR3 residues: CASSPSRSGGTYEQYF. The CDR3 region has the DNA TGTGCCAGTAGCCCCTCACGGAGCGGGGGAACCTACGAGCAGTACTTC.

The CDR3: CASSPGTGVTGELFF. The DNA for the CDR3 is TGTGCCAGCTCACCAGGGACAGGGGTCACCGGGGAGCTGTTTTTT. The genes are TRBV18 and TRBJ2-2; TRBD1 agrees at 10 bases. J gave up 4 bases and V 2 bases, and 1 base lay outside the gene matches. CDR1 KGHSH and CDR2 LQKENI come from the germline V gene. The CDR3 extends over 15 amino acids. Complete variable domain (other parts from reference TRBV18 and TRBJ2-2): NAGVMQNPRHLVRRRGQEARLRCSPMKGHSHVYWYRQLPEEGLKFMVYLQKENIIDESGMPKERFSAEFPKEGPSILRIQQVVRGDSAAYFCASSPGTGVTGELFFGEGSRLTVL.